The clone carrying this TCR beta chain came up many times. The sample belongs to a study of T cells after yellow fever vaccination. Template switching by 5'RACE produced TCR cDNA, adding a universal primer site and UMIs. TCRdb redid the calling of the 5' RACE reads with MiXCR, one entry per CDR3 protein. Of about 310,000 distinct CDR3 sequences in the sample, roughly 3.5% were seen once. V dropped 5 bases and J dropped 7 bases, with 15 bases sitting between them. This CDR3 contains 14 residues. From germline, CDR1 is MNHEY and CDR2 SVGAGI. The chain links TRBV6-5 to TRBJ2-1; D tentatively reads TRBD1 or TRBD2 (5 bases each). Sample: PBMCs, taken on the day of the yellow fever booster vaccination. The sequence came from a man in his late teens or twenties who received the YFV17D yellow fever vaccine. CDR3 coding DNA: TGTGCCAGCAGTCCAAGGGACGGCTTGAATGAGCAGTTCTTC. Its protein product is CASSPRDGLNEQFF.